A selection of T cell receptor beta chains follows, all from one sample in a study of neurological immune-mediated disorders. TCRdb redid the calling of the 5' RACE reads with MiXCR, one entry per CDR3 protein. Of some 30,000 distinct CDR3 sequences in the sample, roughly 16% were seen once. Input material: CD4+ T cells from blood. Receptor source: a female donor with HTLV-1-associated myelopathy (HAM/TSP). Both conserved end residues are part of each CDR3. A D gene is named only where the DNA matches it firmly. Clone size appears in some rows only: once, few, many, or a class for an expanded clone.

d_gene	v_gene	abundance	j_gene	CDR3aa	CDR3nt
-	TRBV5-1	-	TRBJ1-5	CASSMDGDSNQPQHF	TGCGCCAGCAGCATGGACGGGGATAGCAATCAGCCCCAGCATTTT
TRBD2	TRBV2	many	TRBJ2-5	CASSEDSGVETQYF	TGTGCCAGCAGTGAAGACAGCGGGGTGGAGACCCAGTACTTC
TRBD1	TRBV5-5	many	TRBJ2-5	CASSGQGGEETQYF	TGTGCCAGCAGCGGACAGGGTGGTGAAGAGACCCAGTACTTC
-	TRBV5-1	many	TRBJ2-2	CASKGSTRYTGELFF	TGCGCCAGCAAGGGGTCGACGAGGTACACCGGGGAGCTGTTTTTT
TRBD1	TRBV12-3/TRBV12-4	once	TRBJ2-6	CASSQGATGANVLTF	TGTGCCAGCAGCCAGGGGGCGACTGGGGCCAACGTCCTGACTTTC
TRBD1	TRBV20-1	many	TRBJ2-3	CSAPPGDRGTDTQYF	TGCAGCGCCCCACCTGGGGACAGGGGAACAGATACGCAGTATTTT
TRBD2	TRBV3-1	many	TRBJ2-5	CASSQGLAGVDGETQYF	TGTGCCAGCAGCCAAGGACTAGCGGGAGTCGACGGAGAGACCCAGTACTTC
-	TRBV7-3	many	TRBJ2-1	CASSLGGLTGEQFF	TGTGCCAGCAGCTTAGGGGGTCTTACCGGGGAGCAGTTCTTC
-	TRBV5-1	-	TRBJ2-3	CASSFYICSARDQGRGTDTQYF	-
-	TRBV20-1	-	TRBJ1-1	CSALGGTEAFF	TGCAGTGCCCTAGGGGGGACTGAAGCTTTCTTT
-	TRBV10-3	many	TRBJ1-1	CAIKTRDGSTEAFF	TGTGCCATCAAAACCCGGGACGGTAGCACTGAAGCTTTCTTT
-	TRBV29-1	-	TRBJ2-3	CSVVILSTDTQYF	TGCAGCGTTGTAATACTTTCCACAGATACGCAGTATTTT
-	TRBV14	many	TRBJ2-3	CASSQDPTDTQYF	TGTGCCAGCAGCCAAGACCCTACAGATACGCAGTATTTT
-	TRBV5-1	many	TRBJ1-2	CASSLWGGQNYGYTF	TGCGCCAGCAGCTTGTGGGGGGGTCAGAACTATGGCTACACCTTC
TRBD1	TRBV6-5	medium-sized	TRBJ1-2	CATRQGDYDYTF	TGTGCCACACGACAGGGGGACTATGACTACACCTTC
-	TRBV20-1	many	TRBJ2-2	CSAGAENTGELFF	TGCAGTGCTGGGGCGGAAAACACCGGGGAGCTGTTTTTT
-	TRBV20-1	many	TRBJ1-2	CSAERPKGEYGYTF	TGCAGCGCCGAACGTCCTAAGGGGGAGTACGGCTACACCTTC
TRBD1	TRBV7-2	many	TRBJ2-1	CASSLTGTGYNEQFF	TGTGCCAGCAGCTTAACCGGGACAGGTTACAATGAGCAGTTCTTC
-	TRBV7-3	many	TRBJ2-3	CASSLDSSSTDTQYF	TGTGCCAGCAGCTTAGACTCCTCTAGCACAGATACGCAGTATTTT
-	TRBV7-9	many	TRBJ1-5	CATKGLSNQPQHF	TGTGCCACCAAGGGACTCAGCAATCAGCCCCAGCATTTT
TRBD2	TRBV5-1	-	TRBJ2-7	CASSSEPGLAGEQYF	TGCGCCAGCAGCAGCGAACCGGGACTAGCGGGAGAGCAGTACTTC
-	TRBV7-3	-	TRBJ2-3	CASNLPDITDTQYF	TGTGCCAGCAACCTCCCAGACATCACAGATACGCAGTATTTT
TRBD2	TRBV18	many	TRBJ2-1	CASSLPGTSNEQFF	TGTGCCAGCTCACTCCCCGGGACTAGCAATGAGCAGTTCTTC
TRBD1	TRBV5-1	many	TRBJ1-2	CASRTGEVYDYGYTF	TGCGCCAGCCGGACAGGGGAAGTCTACGACTATGGCTACACCTTC
-	TRBV3-1	many	TRBJ2-1	CASSLPGVKNNEQFF	TGTGCCAGCAGCCTGCCGGGCGTGAAAAACAATGAGCAGTTCTTC
TRBD1	TRBV19	many	TRBJ1-5	CASSSPPGQGLEGPQHF	TGTGCCAGTAGTTCCCCCCCGGGACAGGGGTTAGAAGGGCCCCAGCATTTT
-	TRBV28	many	TRBJ2-7	CASSLDRTYEQYF	TGTGCCAGCAGTTTAGACAGGACCTACGAGCAGTACTTC
-	TRBV14	many	TRBJ1-1	CASSHRMTRGIWMNTEAFF	TGTGCCAGCAGCCACCGAATGACCAGGGGAATATGGATGAACACTGAAGCTTTCTTT
TRBD2	TRBV28	many	TRBJ2-3	CASSSGGESDTQYF	TGTGCCAGCAGTAGCGGGGGGGAATCAGATACGCAGTATTTT